This T cell receptor beta chain was captured in a study of cytomegalovirus exposure and HLA in healthy donors. The overall study: Samples from HLA-typed donors yielded about 85 million unique TCRs in an early data release.

Study observations and caveats: The records held CMV serostatus as the only immune exposure information. V- and J-gene trimming of TCR beta was linked (in a later analysis) to a missense DCLRE1C variant. Altogether, some 160 TCR beta chains were recorded as cytomegalovirus-associated.

Primers for the PCR totalled 60 Vbeta and 13 Jbeta. The assay was immunoSEQ multiplex PCR, and TCRdb's table has in-frame clones only and misses some. Of approximately 120,000 clones in the sample, around 84% were seen once. For this clone: Its antigen is currently unknown.

The CDR3 loop spans 12 amino acids. V shed 8 bases and J shed 2 bases, with 9 bases lying between them. From germline, CDR1 is WSHSY and CDR2 SAAADI. This chain connects TRBV10-2 to TRBJ2-5, with D possibly matching TRBD2 (5 bases). Sequencing used PBMCs. The TCR sequence derives from a man between 18 and 29 years old in good health and CMV-seronegative. CDR3 coding DNA: TGCGCCAGCGAGGGTATACAAGAGACCCAGTACTTC. The encoded protein is CASEGIQETQYF.